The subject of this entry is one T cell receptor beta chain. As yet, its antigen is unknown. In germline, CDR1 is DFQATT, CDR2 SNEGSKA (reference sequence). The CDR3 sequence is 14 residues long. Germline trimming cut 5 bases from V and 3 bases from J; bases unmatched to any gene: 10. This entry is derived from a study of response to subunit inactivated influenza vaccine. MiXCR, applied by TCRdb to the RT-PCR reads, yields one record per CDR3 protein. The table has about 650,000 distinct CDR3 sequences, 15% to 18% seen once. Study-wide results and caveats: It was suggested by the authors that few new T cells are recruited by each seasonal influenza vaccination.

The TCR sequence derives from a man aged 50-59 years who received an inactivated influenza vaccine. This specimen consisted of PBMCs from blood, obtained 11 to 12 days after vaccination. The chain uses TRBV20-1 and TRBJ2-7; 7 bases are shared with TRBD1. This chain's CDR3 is CSADPGQRIYEQYF. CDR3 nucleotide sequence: TGCAGTGCTGATCCGGGACAGCGTATCTACGAGCAGTACTTC.